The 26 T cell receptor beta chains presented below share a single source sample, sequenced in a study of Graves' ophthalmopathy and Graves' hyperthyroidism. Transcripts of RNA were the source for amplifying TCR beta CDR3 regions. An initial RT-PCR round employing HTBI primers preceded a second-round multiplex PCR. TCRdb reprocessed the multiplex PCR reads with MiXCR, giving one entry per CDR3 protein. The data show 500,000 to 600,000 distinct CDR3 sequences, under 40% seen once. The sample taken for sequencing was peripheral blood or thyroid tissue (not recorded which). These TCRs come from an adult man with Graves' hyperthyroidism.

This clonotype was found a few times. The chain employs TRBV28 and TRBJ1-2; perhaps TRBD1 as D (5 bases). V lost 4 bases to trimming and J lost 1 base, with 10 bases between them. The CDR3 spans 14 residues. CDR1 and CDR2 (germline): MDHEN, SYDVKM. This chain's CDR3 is CASSWGVDNYGYTF. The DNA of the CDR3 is TGTGCCAGCAGTTGGGGGGTAGATAACTATGGCTACACCTTC.

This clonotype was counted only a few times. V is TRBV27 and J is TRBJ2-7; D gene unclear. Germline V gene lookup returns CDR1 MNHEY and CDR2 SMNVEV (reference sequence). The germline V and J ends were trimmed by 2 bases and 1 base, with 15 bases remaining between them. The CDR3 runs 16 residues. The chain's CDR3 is CASSLPPRHPSYEQYF. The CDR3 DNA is TGTGCCAGCAGTTTACCCCCCCGACACCCGTCCTACGAGCAGTACTTC.

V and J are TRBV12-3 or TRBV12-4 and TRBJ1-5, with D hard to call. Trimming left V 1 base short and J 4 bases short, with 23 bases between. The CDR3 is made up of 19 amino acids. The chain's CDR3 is CASSLDPPYSGLHNQPQHF. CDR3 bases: TGTGCCAGCAGTTTAGATCCCCCTTACAGCGGCCTCCATAATCAGCCCCAGCATTTT.

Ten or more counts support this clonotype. This CDR3 is CASTTSWNTGELFF. Written as DNA, the CDR3 is TGTGCCAGCACGACCAGCTGGAACACCGGGGAGCTGTTTTTT. The chain recombines TRBV9 with TRBJ2-2; no reliable D call. The CDR3 runs 14 residues. V lost 6 bases to trimming and J lost 1 base, with 10 bases between them. CDR1 and CDR2 (germline): SGDLS, YYNGEE.

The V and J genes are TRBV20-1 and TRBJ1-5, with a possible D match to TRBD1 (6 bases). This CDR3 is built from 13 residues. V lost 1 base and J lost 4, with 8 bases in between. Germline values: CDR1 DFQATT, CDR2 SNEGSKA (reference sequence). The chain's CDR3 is CSARGQVNQPQHF. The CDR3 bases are TGCAGTGCTAGAGGACAGGTTAATCAGCCCCAGCATTTT.

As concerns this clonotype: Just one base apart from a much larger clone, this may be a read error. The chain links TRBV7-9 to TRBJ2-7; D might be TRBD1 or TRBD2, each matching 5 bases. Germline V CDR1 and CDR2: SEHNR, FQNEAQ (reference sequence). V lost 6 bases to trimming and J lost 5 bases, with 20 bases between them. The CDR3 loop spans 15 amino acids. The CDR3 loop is CASSYSWDGTHEQYF. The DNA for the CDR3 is TGTGCCAGCAGTTACTCTTGGGACGGTACCCACGAGCAGTACTTC.

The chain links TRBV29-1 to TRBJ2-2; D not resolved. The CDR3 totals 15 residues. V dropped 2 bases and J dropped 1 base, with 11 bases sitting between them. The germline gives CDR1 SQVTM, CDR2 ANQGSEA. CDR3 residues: CSVEFGQKNTGELFF. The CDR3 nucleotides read TGCAGCGTTGAATTCGGGCAGAAGAACACCGGGGAGCTGTTTTTT.

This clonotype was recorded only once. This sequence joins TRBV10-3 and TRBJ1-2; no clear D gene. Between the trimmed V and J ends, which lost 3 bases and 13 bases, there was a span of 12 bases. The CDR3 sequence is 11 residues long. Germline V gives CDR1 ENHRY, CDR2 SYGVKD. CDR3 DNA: TGTGCCATCAGTGATCTTGGGGATCTCACCTTC. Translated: CAISDLGDLTF.

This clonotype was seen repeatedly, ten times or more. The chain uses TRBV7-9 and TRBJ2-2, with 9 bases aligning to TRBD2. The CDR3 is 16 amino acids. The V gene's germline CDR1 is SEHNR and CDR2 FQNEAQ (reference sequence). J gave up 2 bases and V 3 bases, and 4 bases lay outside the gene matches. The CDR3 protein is CASSFPTSGNTGELFF. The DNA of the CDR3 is TGTGCCAGCAGCTTCCCGACTAGCGGCAACACCGGGGAGCTGTTTTTT.

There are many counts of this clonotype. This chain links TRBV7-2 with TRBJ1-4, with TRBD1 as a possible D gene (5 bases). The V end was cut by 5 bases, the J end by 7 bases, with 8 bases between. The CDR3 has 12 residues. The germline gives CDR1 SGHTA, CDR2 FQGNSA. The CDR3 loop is CASSRGGEKLFF. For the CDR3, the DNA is TGTGCCAGCAGCCGCGGGGGTGAAAAACTGTTTTTT.

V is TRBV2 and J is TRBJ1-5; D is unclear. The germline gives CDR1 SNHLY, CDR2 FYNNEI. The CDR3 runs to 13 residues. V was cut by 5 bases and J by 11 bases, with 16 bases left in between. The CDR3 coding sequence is TGTGCCAGCAGTTTGGGCCTTGGAGAGACCCAGCATTTT. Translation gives CASSLGLGETQHF.

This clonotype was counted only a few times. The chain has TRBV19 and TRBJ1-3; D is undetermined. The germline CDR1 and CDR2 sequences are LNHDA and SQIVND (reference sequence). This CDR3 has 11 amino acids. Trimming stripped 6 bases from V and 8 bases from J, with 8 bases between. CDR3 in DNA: TGTGCCAGTAGGCGAGAGGACACCATATATTTT. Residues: CASRREDTIYF.

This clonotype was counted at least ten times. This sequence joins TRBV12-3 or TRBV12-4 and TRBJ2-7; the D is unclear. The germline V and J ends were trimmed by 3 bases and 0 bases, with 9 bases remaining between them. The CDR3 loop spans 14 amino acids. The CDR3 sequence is CASSLGLGSYEQYF. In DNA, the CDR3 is TGTGCCAGCAGTTTGGGTTTGGGCTCCTACGAGCAGTACTTC.

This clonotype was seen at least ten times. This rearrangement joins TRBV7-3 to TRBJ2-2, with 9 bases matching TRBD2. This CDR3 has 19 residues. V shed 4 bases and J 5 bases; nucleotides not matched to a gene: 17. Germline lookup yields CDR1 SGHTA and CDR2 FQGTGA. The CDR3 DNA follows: TGTGCCAGCAGCTCCGCCCCCGTCCTAGCGGGAATGGTAACCGGGGAGCTGTTTTTT. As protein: CASSSAPVLAGMVTGELFF. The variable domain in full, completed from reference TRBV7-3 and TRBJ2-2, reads GAGVSQTPSNKVTEKGKYVELRCDPISGHTALYWYRQSLGQGPEFLIYFQGTGAADDSGLPNDRFFAVRPEGSVSTLKIQRTERGDSAVYLCASSSAPVLAGMVTGELFFGEGSRLTVL.

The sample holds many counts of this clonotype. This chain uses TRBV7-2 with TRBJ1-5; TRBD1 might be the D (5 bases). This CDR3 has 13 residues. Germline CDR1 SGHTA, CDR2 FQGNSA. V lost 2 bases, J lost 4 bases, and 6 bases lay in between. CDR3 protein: CASSLRQNQPQHF. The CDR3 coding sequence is TGTGCCAGCAGCTTAAGACAGAATCAGCCCCAGCATTTT.

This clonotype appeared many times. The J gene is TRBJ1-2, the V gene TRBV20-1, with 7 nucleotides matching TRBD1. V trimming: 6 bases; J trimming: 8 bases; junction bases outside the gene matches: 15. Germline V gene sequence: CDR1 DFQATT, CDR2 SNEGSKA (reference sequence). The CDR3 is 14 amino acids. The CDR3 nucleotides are TGCAGTGCCCCCACGGGGAGAGGGGGCTGGGGCTACACCTTC. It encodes CSAPTGRGGWGYTF.

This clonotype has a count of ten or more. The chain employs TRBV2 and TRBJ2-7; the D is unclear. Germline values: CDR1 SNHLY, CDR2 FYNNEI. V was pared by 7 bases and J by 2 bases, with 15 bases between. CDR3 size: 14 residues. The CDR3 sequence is CASKPSRLTYEQYF. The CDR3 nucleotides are TGTGCCAGCAAACCCTCTCGGCTTACCTACGAGCAGTACTTC. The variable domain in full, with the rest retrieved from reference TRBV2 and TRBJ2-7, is EPEVTQTPSHQVTQMGQEVILRCVPISNHLYFYWYRQILGQKVEFLVSFYNNEISEKSEIFDDQFSVERPDGSNFTLKIRSTKLEDSAMYFCASKPSRLTYEQYFGPGTRLTVT.

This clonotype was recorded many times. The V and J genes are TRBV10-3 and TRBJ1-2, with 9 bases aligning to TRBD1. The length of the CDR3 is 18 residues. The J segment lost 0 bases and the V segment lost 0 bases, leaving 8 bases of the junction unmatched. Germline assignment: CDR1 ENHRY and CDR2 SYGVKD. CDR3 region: CAISESRAGQGPNYGYTF. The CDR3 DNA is TGTGCCATCAGTGAGTCAAGGGCAGGACAGGGGCCTAACTATGGCTACACCTTC.

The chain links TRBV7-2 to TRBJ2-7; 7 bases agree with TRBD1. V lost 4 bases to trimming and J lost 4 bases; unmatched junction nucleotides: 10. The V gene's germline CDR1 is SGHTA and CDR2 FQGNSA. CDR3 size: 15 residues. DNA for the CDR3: TGTGCCAGCAGCTCAAGACAGGGAGACGGGTACGAGCAGTACTTC. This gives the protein CASSSRQGDGYEQYF.

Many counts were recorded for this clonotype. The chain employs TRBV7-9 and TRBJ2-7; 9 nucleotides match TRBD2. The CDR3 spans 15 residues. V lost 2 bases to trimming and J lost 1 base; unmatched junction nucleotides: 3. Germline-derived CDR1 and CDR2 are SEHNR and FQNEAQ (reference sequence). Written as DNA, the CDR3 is TGTGCCAGCAGCTTATGGACTAGCGTATCCTACGAGCAGTACTTC. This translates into CASSLWTSVSYEQYF.

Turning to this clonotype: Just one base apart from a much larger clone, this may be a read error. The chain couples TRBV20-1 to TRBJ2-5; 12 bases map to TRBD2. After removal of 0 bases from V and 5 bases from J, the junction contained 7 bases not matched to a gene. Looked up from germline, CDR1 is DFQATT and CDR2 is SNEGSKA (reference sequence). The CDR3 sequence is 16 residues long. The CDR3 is CSARDIASGGEETQYF. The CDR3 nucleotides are TGCAGTGCTAGAGATATTGCTAGCGGGGGGGAGGAGACCCAGTACTTC.

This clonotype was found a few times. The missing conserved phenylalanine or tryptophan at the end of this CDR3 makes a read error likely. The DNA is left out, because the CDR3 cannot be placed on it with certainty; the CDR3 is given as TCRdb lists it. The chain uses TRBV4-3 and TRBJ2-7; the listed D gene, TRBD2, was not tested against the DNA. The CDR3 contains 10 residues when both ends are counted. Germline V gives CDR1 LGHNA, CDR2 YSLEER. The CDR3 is CASSQRLAAG.

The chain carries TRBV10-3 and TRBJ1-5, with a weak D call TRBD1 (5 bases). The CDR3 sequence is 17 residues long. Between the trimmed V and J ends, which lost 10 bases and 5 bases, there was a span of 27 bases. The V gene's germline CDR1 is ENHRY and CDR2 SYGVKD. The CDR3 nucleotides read TGTGCCAGCTCACCAACGGGGGGGATAGGGTCGGATCAGCCCCAGCATTTT. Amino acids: CASSPTGGIGSDQPQHF.

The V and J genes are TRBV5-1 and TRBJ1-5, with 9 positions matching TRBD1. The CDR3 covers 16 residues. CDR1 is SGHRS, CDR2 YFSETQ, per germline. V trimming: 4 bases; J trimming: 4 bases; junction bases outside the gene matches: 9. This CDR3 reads CASSPGTGRSNQPQHF. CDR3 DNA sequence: TGCGCCAGCAGCCCGGGGACAGGGCGATCGAATCAGCCCCAGCATTTT.

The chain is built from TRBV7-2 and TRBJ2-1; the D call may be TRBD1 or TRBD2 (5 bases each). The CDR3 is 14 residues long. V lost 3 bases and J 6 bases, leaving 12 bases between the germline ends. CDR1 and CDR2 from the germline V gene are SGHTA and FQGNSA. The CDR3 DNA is TGTGCCAGCAGCTTGGGGCTAGAGGGCAATGAGCAGTTCTTC. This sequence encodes CASSLGLEGNEQFF.

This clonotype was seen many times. CDR3 DNA: TGTGCCAGCAGCCAAGATCGCTGGCTCGGCTACGAGCAGTACTTC. Translated, it gives CASSQDRWLGYEQYF. V is TRBV4-2 and J is TRBJ2-7, with unresolved D. The CDR3 is 15 amino acids. Trimming took off 0 bases at V and 3 bases at J, with 12 bases between the two ends. CDR1 is LGHNA and CDR2 is YNFKEQ in the germline V gene.